The 12 T cell receptor beta chains reported below all come from one sample, sequenced in a study of human T cells and chemical hapten exposure. Time point indicated: pre-sensitization, week 0. As to treatment: therapeutic diphenylcyclopropenone sensitization with weekly scalp DPC. A single record per CDR3 protein comes from TCRdb applying MiXCR to the RACE reads. The table shows 60,000 to 70,000 distinct CDR3 sequences, with around 9.9% occurring only once. Sequencing was performed on whole blood, taken in connection with sensitization to the hapten diphenylcyclopropenone (DPC). The source is a woman between 50 and 59 years old with alopecia areata. Some clones in this sample may be carry-over from other donors' samples.

This clonotype was seen repeatedly, ten times or more. The rearrangement links TRBV29-1 to TRBJ1-1; TRBD1 matches 10 bases. After removal of 5 bases from V and 6 bases from J, the junction contained 6 bases not matched to a gene. Looked up from germline, CDR1 is SQVTM and CDR2 is ANQGSEA. This CDR3 has 13 residues. The CDR3 bases are TGCAGCGTTTTGACAGGGGGCTCGTCTGAAGCTTTCTTT. Translation gives CSVLTGGSSEAFF.

This chain joins TRBV4-2 and TRBJ1-6; 7 bases fit TRBD1. The CDR3 consists of 15 residues. Germline V CDR1 and CDR2: LGHNA, YNFKEQ. Trimming removed 4 bases from V and 7 bases from J; junction bases left unmatched: 7. The CDR3 spells CASSRLRGQNSPLHF. In DNA, the CDR3 is TGTGCCAGCAGCCGCCTTAGGGGACAGAATTCACCCCTCCACTTT.

The V call is TRBV7-9, the J call TRBJ2-7, with TRBD1 identical over 7 bases. V was pared by 5 bases and J by 6 bases, with 10 bases of the junction left unmatched. From germline, CDR1 is SEHNR and CDR2 FQNEAQ (reference sequence). The CDR3 contains 14 residues. The CDR3 DNA is TGTGCCAGCAGCGCCCGACAGGGTTTAGGCGAGCAGTACTTC. Its protein product is CASSARQGLGEQYF.

This clonotype has just a few counts. This chain uses TRBV7-9 with TRBJ1-1; D is possibly TRBD1 (6 bases). Germline V gene lookup returns CDR1 SEHNR and CDR2 FQNEAQ (reference sequence). The ends were cut back, 2 bases at V and 1 base at J, with 11 bases in the middle. The CDR3 contains 15 residues. Here the CDR3 DNA reads TGTGCCAGCAGCTTAAAATCGACAGGGAACACTGAAGCTTTCTTT. Protein: CASSLKSTGNTEAFF.

With respect to this clonotype: This clone may be a read error of a much larger clone one base away. This rearrangement joins TRBV11-2 to TRBJ2-5; TRBD2 matches at 11 bases. Per the germline V gene, CDR1 is SGHAT and CDR2 is FQNNGV. The CDR3 extends over 15 amino acids. The CDR3 loop is CDSSLEGLAVQTQYF. For the CDR3, the DNA is TGTGACAGCAGCTTAGAGGGACTAGCGGTGCAGACCCAGTACTTC.

For this clonotype: As the CDR3 is not closed by the conserved phenylalanine or tryptophan, this likely results from a read error. It is unclear where the CDR3 begins or ends on the DNA, so no DNA is shown, and the CDR3 is as TCRdb lists it. V usage is TRBV4-2 and J usage is TRBJ1-1; the table's D call of TRBD1 was not tested on the DNA. Inclusive of both ends, the CDR3 amounts to 10 amino acids. Germline V gene lookup returns CDR1 LGHNA and CDR2 YNFKEQ. This chain's CDR3 is CASSQDQAPL.

This clonotype is termed medium-sized. This chain uses TRBV29-1 with TRBJ1-1, with D perhaps matching TRBD1 (5 bases). The germline V gene encodes CDR1 SQVTM and CDR2 ANQGSEA. The CDR3 contains 13 residues. V was pared by 2 bases and J by 1 base, with 8 bases between. CDR3 region: CSVEKQANTEAFF. The CDR3 DNA sequence: TGCAGCGTTGAAAAACAGGCGAACACTGAAGCTTTCTTT.

This chain joins TRBV29-1 and TRBJ2-3; 9 bases fit TRBD1. The CDR3 consists of 15 residues. J gave up 2 bases and V 0 bases, and 3 bases lay outside the gene matches. Per the germline V gene, CDR1 is SQVTM and CDR2 is ANQGSEA. The CDR3 DNA sequence: TGCAGCGTTGAAGATAGGGACAGGGCCACAGATACGCAGTATTTT. Translating gives CSVEDRDRATDTQYF.

This clonotype was recorded at least ten times. This rearrangement joins TRBV27 to TRBJ2-1, with 10 bases aligning to TRBD2. CDR3 length: 15 residues. Trimming removed 6 bases from V and 0 bases from J; junction bases left unmatched: 2. The germline V gene encodes CDR1 MNHEY and CDR2 SMNVEV (reference sequence). The CDR3 sequence: CASRGLAASYNEQFF. The CDR3 DNA reads as TGTGCCAGCAGAGGACTAGCGGCCTCCTACAATGAGCAGTTCTTC.

The table lists this clonotype with many counts. This chain uses TRBV29-1 with TRBJ2-7; 7 bases map to TRBD2. Germline CDR1 and CDR2: SQVTM and ANQGSEA. The CDR3 runs to 13 residues. With 1 base clipped from V and 5 bases from J, the junction kept 5 bases outside the gene matches. The CDR3, as DNA: TGCAGCGTTGAAGTCCAGGGAGGGGACGAGCAGTACTTC. It translates to CSVEVQGGDEQYF.

Ten or more counts support this clonotype. The chain couples TRBV29-1 to TRBJ2-5, with 13 bases fitting TRBD2. CDR3 length: 14 residues. In germline, CDR1 is SQVTM, CDR2 ANQGSEA. Germline trimming cut 7 bases from V and 4 bases from J; bases unmatched to any gene: 6. As DNA, the CDR3 is TGCAGCGGTCGGACTAGCGGGAGAAGAGAGACCCAGTACTTC. It is translated as CSGRTSGRRETQYF.

CDR3 sequence reads: CASSQPGARNEKLFF. CDR3 nucleotide sequence: TGCGCCAGCAGCCAACCAGGGGCACGTAATGAAAAACTGTTTTTT. V gene TRBV4-1 combines with J gene TRBJ1-4; weak D call: TRBD1 (6 bases). Germline V lookup: CDR1 MGHRA, CDR2 YSYEKL. Deletions cut 2 bases from V and 4 bases from J, with 11 bases between. The CDR3 runs 15 residues.